The source of this T cell receptor (beta chain) is a study of CD8 T cells in ankylosing spondylitis. General study points: About 8 highly homologous variants made up a TCR beta motif that seemed to typify ankylosing spondylitis blood.

TCRdb re-called the 5' RACE reads with MiXCR, one entry per CDR3 protein. Among over 600,000 distinct CDR3 sequences listed, roughly 20% were seen once. The CDR3 has 13 residues. V lost 6 bases to trimming and J lost 9 bases; unmatched junction nucleotides: 7. CDR1 is MDHEN and CDR2 is SYDVKM in the germline V gene. Regarding this clonotype: Its antigen is unknown.

The clonotype originates from a male donor with ankylosing spondylitis. What was sequenced was blood, either unsorted or a sorted T cell fraction (not recorded which). The V and J genes are TRBV28 and TRBJ2-1, with 8 nucleotides matching TRBD1. CDR3 nucleotides: TGTGCCAGCAGCATAATACAGGGGGGTGAGCAGTTCTTC. This codes for CASSIIQGGEQFF.